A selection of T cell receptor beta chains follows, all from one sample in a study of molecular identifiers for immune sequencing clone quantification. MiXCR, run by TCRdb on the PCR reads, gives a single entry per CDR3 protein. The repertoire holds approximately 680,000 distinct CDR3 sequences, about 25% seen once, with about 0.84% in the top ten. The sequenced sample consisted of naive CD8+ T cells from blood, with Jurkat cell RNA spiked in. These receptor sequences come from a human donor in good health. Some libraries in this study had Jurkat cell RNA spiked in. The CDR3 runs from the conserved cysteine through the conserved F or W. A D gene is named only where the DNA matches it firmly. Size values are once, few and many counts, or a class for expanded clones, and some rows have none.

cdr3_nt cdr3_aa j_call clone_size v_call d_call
TGTGCCAGCAGCCCATCGGAAGTCTACAATGAGCAGTTCTTC CASSPSEVYNEQFF TRBJ2-1 few TRBV28 .
TGTGCCAGCAGCACAAGCCTGGGGGTAGATGGAAACATTCAGTACTTC CASSTSLGVDGNIQYF TRBJ2-4 many TRBV7-9 .
TGCAGCGTTGAAGACAGGGGGGCCTCCTACGAGCAGTACTTC CSVEDRGASYEQYF TRBJ2-7 few TRBV29-1 .
TGTGCCAGCAGGGTCCTGACAGGGGACACCGGGGAGCTGTTTTTT CASRVLTGDTGELFF TRBJ2-2 many TRBV12-3/TRBV12-4 TRBD1
TGTGCCAGCAGTAAACCCCCCGGGACAGCACTCTACGAGCAGTACTTC CASSKPPGTALYEQYF TRBJ2-7 . TRBV6-5 TRBD1
TGTGCCAGCAGTAGGGGACAGGTGAACACTGAAGCTTCCTTT CASSRGQVNTEASF TRBJ1-1 . TRBV2 TRBD1
TGCAGCGTTATCGACCTTTTCCAGAGGGCGGACACTGAAGCTTTCTTT CSVIDLFQRADTEAFF TRBJ1-1 many TRBV29-1 .
TGTGCCAGCAGCCAAGTTACCCACACTGAAGCTTTCTTT CASSQVTHTEAFF TRBJ1-1 few TRBV3-1 .
TGTACCAGCAGCTTAGCGGGACAGGTAGTATACGAGCAGTACTTC CTSSLAGQVVYEQYF TRBJ2-7 . TRBV7-3 .
TGTGCCAGCAGCCTTCCCCCGGTGGGGGGGCCGCGCTCTGAAGCTTTCTTT CASSLPPVGGPRSEAFF TRBJ1-1 few TRBV27 .
TGCGCCAGCAGCCAAGATCGGGGTTACTACAATGAGCAGTTCTTC CASSQDRGYYNEQFF TRBJ2-1 many TRBV4-3 .
TGTGCCAGCAGTCCCCTAGCGGGGGGGGCCGGGGAGCTGTTTTTT CASSPLAGGAGELFF TRBJ2-2 few TRBV7-6 TRBD2
TGCAGCGTTGACAGGGCTGGGACCCCGTCCTTC CSVDRAGTPSF TRBJ2-5 . TRBV29-1 .
TGCAGTGCTTGTACAGGGGGCGAAGTCCTGAACACTGAAGCTTTCTTT CSACTGGEVLNTEAFF TRBJ1-1 many TRBV20-1 TRBD1
TGTGCCAGCAGTTTTGGTCAGCCCCAGCATTTT CASSFGQPQHF TRBJ1-5 many TRBV12-3/TRBV12-4 .
TGTGCCCGCAGCTCCAGGGCCGGGGGAGGGACCTACGAGCAGTACTTC CARSSRAGGGTYEQYF TRBJ2-7 . TRBV7-8 TRBD2
TGTGCCAGCAGTCAAAATTTGGGGAACACTGAAGCTTTCTTT CASSQNLGNTEAFF TRBJ1-1 . TRBV7-9 .
TGCGCCAGCAGCCAAGCTGCCCCCGGCGGTTCACCCCTCCACTTT CASSQAAPGGSPLHF TRBJ1-6 . TRBV4-1 .